The 25 T cell receptor beta chains reported below all come from one sample, sequenced in a study of blood T cell repertoires in COVID-19. Profiling relied on immunoSEQ multiplex PCR, and the TCRdb table lists in-frame clones only, not all of them. The sample lists about 71,000 clones; 85% were seen once. Sequencing was carried out using peripheral blood. These receptors were obtained from a man older than 75 with acute or convalescent COVID-19.

This clone was detected once. The rearrangement uses TRBV7-9 and TRBJ2-2; 10 nucleotides agree with TRBD1. The junction had 0 bases not matched to a gene; V was cut back by 1 base and J by 1 base. CDR3 length: 16 residues. The germline V gene has CDR1 SEHNR and CDR2 FQNEAQ (reference sequence). The CDR3 sequence: CASSLGTGGNTGELFF. DNA for the CDR3: TGTGCCAGCAGCTTAGGGACAGGGGGGAACACCGGGGAGCTGTTTTTT.

The chain links TRBV12-3 or TRBV12-4 to TRBJ2-7; the D gene is possibly TRBD2 (6 bases). The V and J ends lost 4 bases and 3 bases respectively, with 10 bases between them. This CDR3 is built from 13 residues. In nucleotides, the CDR3 is TGTGCCAGCAGTTCCGGGACTTTCTACGAGCAGTACTTC. It translates to CASSSGTFYEQYF.

This rearrangement joins TRBV30 to TRBJ2-3, with D unresolved. V dropped 5 bases and J dropped 5 bases, with 14 bases sitting between them. The CDR3 length is 13 residues. Germline CDR1 and CDR2: GTSNPN and SVGIG (reference sequence). DNA of the CDR3: TGTGCCTGGGGGATCAATTTAGTAGATACGCAGTATTTT. It encodes CAWGINLVDTQYF.

The J gene is TRBJ2-1, the V gene TRBV7-3; 7 bases fit TRBD2. CDR3 size: 16 residues. Germline V CDR1 and CDR2: SGHTA, FQGTGA. After removal of 4 bases from V and 4 bases from J, the junction contained 10 bases not matched to a gene. The CDR3 DNA follows: TGTGCCAGCAGCTCCCTAGGCGGGGGTTTATACAATGAGCAGTTCTTC. It is translated as CASSSLGGGLYNEQFF.

The rearrangement links TRBV7-9 to TRBJ1-4, with 7 bases matching TRBD1. With 5 bases clipped from V and 0 bases from J, the junction kept 6 bases outside the gene matches. There are 16 residues in the CDR3. Germline V gene lookup returns CDR1 SEHNR and CDR2 FQNEAQ (reference sequence). The CDR3 region has the DNA TGTGCCAGCAGCCGATGGACAGGACCAACTAATGAAAAACTGTTTTTT. It translates to CASSRWTGPTNEKLFF. The complete variable domain, with remaining parts taken from reference TRBV7-9 and TRBJ1-4, reads DTGVSQNPRHKITKRGQNVTFRCDPISEHNRLYWYRQTLGQGPEFLTYFQNEAQLEKSRLLSDRFSAERPKGSFSTLEIQRTEQGDSAMYLCASSRWTGPTNEKLFFGSGTQLSVL.

V usage is TRBV29-1 and J usage is TRBJ2-7, with TRBD2 matching 8 bases. V was pared by 7 bases and J by 0 bases, with 8 bases of the junction left unmatched. This CDR3 is built from 14 residues. Germline V gene lookup returns CDR1 SQVTM and CDR2 ANQGSEA. The CDR3 reads CSENLAGSSYEQYF. The CDR3 DNA follows: TGCAGCGAGAACCTAGCGGGCAGCTCCTACGAGCAGTACTTC.

This clone has a handful of counts. Other DNA variants within this sample encode the same CDR3. The chain couples TRBV7-9 to TRBJ1-2; 9 nucleotides line up with TRBD1. After removal of 5 bases from V and 4 bases from J, the junction contained 14 bases not matched to a gene. The V gene's germline CDR1 is SEHNR and CDR2 FQNEAQ (reference sequence). The length of the CDR3 is 17 residues. The CDR3 DNA reads TGTGCCAGCAGCCGAGCCTCCGGGACAGGGTTCACCTATGGCTACACCTTC. Its translation: CASSRASGTGFTYGYTF.

The chain is built from TRBV28 and TRBJ2-7, with 8 bases matching TRBD1. CDR1 and CDR2 from the germline V gene are MDHEN and SYDVKM. This CDR3 is 14 amino acids long. J lost 1 base, V lost 7 bases, and 6 bases had no gene match. Here the CDR3 DNA reads TGTGCCAGCACGCGGGACAGGAGATCCTACGAGCAGTACTTC. Protein product: CASTRDRRSYEQYF. Variable domain in full (rest from reference TRBV28 and TRBJ2-7): DVKVTQSSRYLVKRTGEKVFLECVQDMDHENMFWYRQDPGLGLRLIYFSYDVKMKEKGDIPEGYSVSREKKERFSLILESASTNQTSMYLCASTRDRRSYEQYFGPGTRLTVT.

The rearrangement joins TRBV5-4 to TRBJ1-1, with no clear D. CDR3 length: 11 amino acids. Germline V CDR1 and CDR2: SGHNT, YYREEE (reference sequence). Trimming removed 3 bases at V and 7 bases at J, with 7 bases between. The CDR3 DNA reads TGTGCCAGCAGCTCACAGATTGAAGCTTTCTTT. It yields the protein CASSSQIEAFF.

This clone occurred a few times. The chain joins TRBV2 to TRBJ1-2; D not certain. V lost 6 bases, J lost 1 base, and 6 bases lay in between. The CDR3 spans 12 residues. CDR1 is SNHLY and CDR2 is FYNNEI in the germline V gene. The chain's CDR3 is CASSPNNYGYTF. CDR3 nucleotide sequence: TGTGCCAGCAGCCCCAATAACTATGGCTACACCTTC.

The gene calls are TRBV19 and TRBJ1-6, with no clear D. The CDR3 has 11 residues. The V and J ends lost 5 bases and 12 bases respectively, with 8 bases between them. The V gene's germline CDR1 is LNHDA and CDR2 SQIVND (reference sequence). CDR3 DNA sequence: TGTGCCAGTAGTTCCAGTGGACCCCTCCACTTT. This sequence encodes CASSSSGPLHF. The whole variable domain, filled in from reference TRBV19 and TRBJ1-6, reads DGGITQSPKYLFRKEGQNVTLSCEQNLNHDAMYWYRQDPGQGLRLIYYSQIVNDFQKGDIAEGYSVSREKKESFPLTVTSAQKNPTAFYLCASSSSGPLHFGNGTRLTVT.

The CDR3 nucleotides read TGTGCCAGTAGTGCCTCAGGGGGATCAGATACGCAGTATTTT. This translates into CASSASGGSDTQYF. This sequence joins TRBV19 and TRBJ2-3; 7 nucleotides align to TRBD1. J lost 4 bases, V lost 5 bases, and 6 bases had no gene match. The CDR3 runs to 14 residues. The V gene's germline CDR1 is LNHDA and CDR2 SQIVND (reference sequence).

The chain carries TRBV6-5 and TRBJ2-3, with D perhaps matching TRBD2 (6 bases). CDR1 is MNHEY and CDR2 is SVGAGI in the germline V gene. This CDR3 comprises 11 residues. Trimming removed 6 bases from V and 7 bases from J, with 8 bases in between. CDR3: CASSRDYTQYF. CDR3 sequence (DNA): TGTGCCAGCAGCCGGGACTATACGCAGTATTTT.

For the CDR3, the DNA is TGTGCCAGCAGTCTTCCGACAGGGAACACTGAAGCTTTCTTT. Translated, it gives CASSLPTGNTEAFF. The V and J genes are TRBV2 and TRBJ1-1; TRBD1 might be the D (6 bases). The CDR3 loop spans 14 amino acids. Germline V CDR1 and CDR2: SNHLY, FYNNEI. V was trimmed by 5 bases and J by 1 base, leaving 11 bases between them.

The chain recombines TRBV28 with TRBJ2-7; TRBD2 aligns across 15 bases. Germline assignment: CDR1 MDHEN and CDR2 SYDVKM. V shed 4 bases, J shed 0 bases, and the junction held 10 bases outside the gene matches. The CDR3 extends over 19 amino acids. The chain's CDR3 is CASSSPGTSGGLSSYEQYF. The CDR3 DNA is TGTGCCAGCAGTTCCCCGGGGACTAGCGGGGGGCTGAGCTCCTACGAGCAGTACTTC.

The rearrangement links TRBV5-1 to TRBJ2-5, with TRBD2 matching 8 bases. CDR3 size: 15 residues. The germline gives CDR1 SGHRS, CDR2 YFSETQ. V gave up 5 bases and J gave up 2 bases; unmatched junction bases: 8. CDR3 in DNA: TGCGCCAGCAGGTTACTAGCGGACCAGCAAGAGACCCAGTACTTC. It encodes CASRLLADQQETQYF. Variable domain in full (rest from reference TRBV5-1 and TRBJ2-5): KAGVTQTPRYLIKTRGQQVTLSCSPISGHRSVSWYQQTPGQGLQFLFEYFSETQRNKGNFPGRFSGRQFSNSRSEMNVSTLELGDSALYLCASRLLADQQETQYFGPGTRLLVL.

The chain combines TRBV7-9 with TRBJ2-7; D call uncertain. The CDR3 loop spans 12 amino acids. CDR1 and CDR2 (germline): SEHNR, FQNEAQ (reference sequence). V lost 4 bases and J 4 bases, leaving 8 bases between the germline ends. The CDR3 loop reads CASSSQIYEQYF. CDR3 sequence (DNA): TGTGCCAGCAGCTCCCAAATTTACGAGCAGTACTTC.

V is TRBV7-8 and J is TRBJ1-5, with a tentative D call TRBD1 (5 bases). CDR1 SGHVS and CDR2 FQNEAQ come from the germline V gene. This CDR3 comprises 15 residues. With 1 base removed from V and 0 bases from J, the gap between germline ends came to 7 bases. CDR3 coding DNA: TGTGCCAGCAGCTTAGTCAGGGCTAGCAATCAGCCCCAGCATTTT. Protein: CASSLVRASNQPQHF.

J is TRBJ1-2 and V is TRBV3-1 (or the pseudogene TRBV3-2), with 7 bases fitting TRBD1. J was trimmed by 4 bases and V by 0 bases; bases with no gene match: 2. Looked up from germline, CDR1 is LGHDT and CDR2 is YNNKEL (reference sequence). The CDR3 spans 14 residues. CDR3 sequence reads: CASSQDQGGYGYTF. The CDR3 nucleotides are TGTGCCAGCAGCCAAGATCAGGGGGGCTATGGCTACACCTTC.

This chain connects TRBV19 to TRBJ2-7; a possible D gene is TRBD2 (5 bases). V lost 7 bases, J lost 3 bases, and 19 bases lay in between. The CDR3 extends over 15 amino acids. CDR1 and CDR2 from the germline V gene are LNHDA and SQIVND (reference sequence). The CDR3 is CASNVVGSSHYEQYF. CDR3 DNA sequence: TGTGCCAGTAATGTCGTTGGGAGTTCCCACTACGAGCAGTACTTC.

This clone came up once. The V and J genes are TRBV5-8 and TRBJ2-2, with TRBD2 matching 14 bases. The CDR3 loop spans 17 amino acids. Looked up from germline, CDR1 is SGHTS and CDR2 is YDEGEE. J lost 7 bases, V lost 0 bases, and 5 bases had no gene match. The CDR3 bases are TGTGCCAGCAGCTTGGCCGGGACTAGCGGGAGTAGCGGGGAGCTGTTTTTT. Translated, it gives CASSLAGTSGSSGELFF.

CDR3 sequence (DNA): TGTGCCAGCAGCCAAGATCCAGGGATGAACACTGAAGCTTTCTTT. Amino acids: CASSQDPGMNTEAFF. V gene TRBV4-2 combines with J gene TRBJ1-1; TRBD1 might be the D (5 bases). Trimming left V 0 bases short and J 0 bases short, with 8 bases between. In germline, CDR1 is LGHNA, CDR2 YNFKEQ. This CDR3 spans 15 amino acids.

The chain recombines TRBV7-9 with TRBJ1-1; D might be TRBD1 (5 bases). Germline V CDR1 and CDR2: SEHNR, FQNEAQ (reference sequence). Trimming left V 2 bases short and J 3 bases short, with 19 bases between. This CDR3 region has 17 residues. This CDR3 is CASSLMSTPGGYTEAFF. CDR3 DNA: TGTGCCAGCAGCTTAATGTCAACACCCGGGGGATACACTGAAGCTTTCTTT.

The chain couples TRBV7-2 to TRBJ1-2; D gene uncertain. The CDR3 runs to 13 residues. Trimming removed 3 bases from V and 6 bases from J, with 11 bases in between. CDR1 and CDR2 (germline): SGHTA, FQGNSA. CDR3 protein: CASSLEGLDGYTF. As DNA, the CDR3 is TGTGCCAGCAGCTTGGAAGGACTTGATGGCTACACCTTC. The whole variable domain, filled in from reference TRBV7-2 and TRBJ1-2, reads GAGVSQSPSNKVTEKGKDVELRCDPISGHTALYWYRQSLGQGLEFLIYFQGNSAPDKSGLPSDRFSAERTGGSVSTLTIQRTQQEDSAVYLCASSLEGLDGYTFGSGTRLTVV.

This clone was detected a few times. The chain uses TRBV28 and TRBJ1-2, with 10 bases lining up with TRBD1. The V and J ends lost 5 bases and 7 bases, in that order; junction bases with no gene match: 7. Germline loops: CDR1 MDHEN, CDR2 SYDVKM. CDR3 length: 14 amino acids. For the CDR3, the DNA is TGTGCCAGCAGTCCCGGGACAGGGGCAAGTGGCTACACCTTC. Translation gives CASSPGTGASGYTF.